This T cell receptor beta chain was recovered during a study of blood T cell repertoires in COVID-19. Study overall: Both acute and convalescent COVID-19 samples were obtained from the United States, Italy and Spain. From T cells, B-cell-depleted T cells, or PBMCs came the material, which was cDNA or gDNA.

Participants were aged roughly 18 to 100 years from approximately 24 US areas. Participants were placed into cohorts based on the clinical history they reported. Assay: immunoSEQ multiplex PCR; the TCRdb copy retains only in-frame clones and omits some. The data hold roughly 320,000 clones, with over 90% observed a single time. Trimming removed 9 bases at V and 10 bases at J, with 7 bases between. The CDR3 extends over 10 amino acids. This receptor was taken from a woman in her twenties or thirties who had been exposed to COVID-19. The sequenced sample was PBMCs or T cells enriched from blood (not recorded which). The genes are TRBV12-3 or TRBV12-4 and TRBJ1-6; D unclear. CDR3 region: CARGGSPLHF. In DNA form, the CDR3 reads TGTGCCAGAGGCGGATCACCCCTCCACTTT.